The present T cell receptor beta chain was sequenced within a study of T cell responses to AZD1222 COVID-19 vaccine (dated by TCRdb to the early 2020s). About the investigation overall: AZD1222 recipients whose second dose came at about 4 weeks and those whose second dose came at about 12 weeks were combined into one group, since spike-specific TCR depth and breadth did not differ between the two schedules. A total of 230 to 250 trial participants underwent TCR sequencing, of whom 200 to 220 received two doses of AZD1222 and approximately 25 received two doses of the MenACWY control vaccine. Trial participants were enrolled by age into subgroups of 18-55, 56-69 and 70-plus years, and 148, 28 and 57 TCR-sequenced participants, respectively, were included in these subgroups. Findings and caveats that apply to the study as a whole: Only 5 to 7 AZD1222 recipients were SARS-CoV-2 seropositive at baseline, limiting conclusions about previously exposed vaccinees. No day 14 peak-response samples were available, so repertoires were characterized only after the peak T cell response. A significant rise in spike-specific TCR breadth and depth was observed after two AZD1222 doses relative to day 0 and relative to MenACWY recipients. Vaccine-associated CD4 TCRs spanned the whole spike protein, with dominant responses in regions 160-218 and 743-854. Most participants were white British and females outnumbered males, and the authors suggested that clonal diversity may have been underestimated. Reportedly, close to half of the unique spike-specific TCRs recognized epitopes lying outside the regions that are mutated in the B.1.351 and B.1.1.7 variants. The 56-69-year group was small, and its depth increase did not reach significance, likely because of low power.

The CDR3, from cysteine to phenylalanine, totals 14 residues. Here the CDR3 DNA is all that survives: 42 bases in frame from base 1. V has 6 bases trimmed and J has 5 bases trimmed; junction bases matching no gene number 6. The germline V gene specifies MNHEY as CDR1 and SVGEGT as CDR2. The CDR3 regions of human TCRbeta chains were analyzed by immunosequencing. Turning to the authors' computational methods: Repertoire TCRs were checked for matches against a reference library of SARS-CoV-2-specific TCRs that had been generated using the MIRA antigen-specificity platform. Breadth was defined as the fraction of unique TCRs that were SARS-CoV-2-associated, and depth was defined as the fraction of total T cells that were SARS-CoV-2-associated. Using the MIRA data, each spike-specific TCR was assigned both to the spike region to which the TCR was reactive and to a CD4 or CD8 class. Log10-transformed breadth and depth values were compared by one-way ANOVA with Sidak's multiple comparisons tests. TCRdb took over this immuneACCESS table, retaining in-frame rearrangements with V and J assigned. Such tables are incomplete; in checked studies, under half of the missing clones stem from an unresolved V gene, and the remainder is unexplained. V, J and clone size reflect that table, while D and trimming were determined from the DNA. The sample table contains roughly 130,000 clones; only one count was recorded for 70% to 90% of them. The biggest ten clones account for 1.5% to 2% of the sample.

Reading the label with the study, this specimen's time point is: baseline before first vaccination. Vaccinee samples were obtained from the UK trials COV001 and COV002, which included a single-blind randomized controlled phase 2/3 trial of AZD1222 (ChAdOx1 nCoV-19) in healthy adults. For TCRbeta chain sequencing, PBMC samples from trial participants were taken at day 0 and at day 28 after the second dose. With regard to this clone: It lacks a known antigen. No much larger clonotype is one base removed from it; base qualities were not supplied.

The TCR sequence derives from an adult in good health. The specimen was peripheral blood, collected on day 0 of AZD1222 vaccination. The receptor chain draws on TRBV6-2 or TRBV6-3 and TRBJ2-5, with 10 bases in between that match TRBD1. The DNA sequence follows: TGTGCCAGCAGCCGCGACAGGGGGCGGGAGACCCAGTACTTC. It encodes CASSRDRGRETQYF.